This entry concerns a single TCR beta chain. This clonotype appeared a few times. Its antigen is currently not known. Per-nucleotide qualities are absent, and no much larger clonotype sits a single base away. There are 13 amino acids in the CDR3, from cysteine to phenylalanine inclusive. This entry keeps only the CDR3 DNA: 39 bases, framed from base 1. Between the V and J ends, shortened by 2 bases and 4 bases respectively, the junction contains 11 bases. From a lookup of the germline V gene (reference sequence), CDR1 and CDR2 are GTSNPN and SVGIG. These data originate in a study of type 1 regulatory T cells (dated by TCRdb to 2020 to 2023). A note on the overall study: The study characterized an in vitro protocol that generated a Tr1-enriched, alloantigen-specific CD4 T cell product named T-allo10. T-allo10 was being tested clinically in patients with hematological malignancies who were undergoing allogeneic hematopoietic stem cell transplantation.

What the work shows at the level of the full study, not this receptor alone: A more restricted TCR repertoire was observed in Tr1 cells than in non-Tr1 cells, and this restriction was interpreted in the study as alloantigen-induced clonal expansion.

Sequencing was carried out with an Illumina MiSeq. TCRdb reran the public reads through fastp at Q25 and MiXCR, keeping productive beta chains. Entries are consolidated by CDR3 protein sequence, retaining the most common genes and DNA. The sample records about 59,000 distinct CDR3 sequences, approximately 60% of which are singletons. The ten largest account for 1.5% to 2% of the sample. This TCR was sampled from a human donor in good health. The sequenced material came from cultured non-Tr1 T cells, either the whole culture or a sorted T cell fraction (not recorded which). Sample cell subset or site, as interpreted from the label and publication: non-Tr1 population from the T-allo10 product. This sequence uses TRBV30 and TRBJ1-1, with TRBD1 tentatively as D gene (6 bases match). At the DNA level, the sequence is TGTGCCTGGAGTTTCGAGGGGGGCACTGAAGCTTTCTTT. Its translation reads: CAWSFEGGTEAFF.